What follows are 13 T cell receptor beta chains derived from one specimen sequenced in a study of T cells in Graves' hyperthyroidism and ophthalmopathy. Amplified regions were TCR beta CDR3 sequences from RNA transcripts. The primer set for the first-round RT-PCR of the TCR CDR3 was HTBI. MiXCR was run by TCRdb on the multiplex PCR reads, yielding one entry per CDR3 protein. The sample records about 400,000 distinct CDR3 sequences, over 13% being singletons. The specimen was blood. The source of these receptors is a man aged 50 to 59 with Graves' ophthalmopathy.

The chain couples TRBV9 to TRBJ2-3; D possibly corresponds to TRBD1 (6 bases). From germline, CDR1 is SGDLS and CDR2 YYNGEE. The V and J ends lost 7 bases and 5 bases respectively, with 14 bases between them. This CDR3 is 13 amino acids long. The CDR3 DNA sequence: TGTGCCAGCGGCCCTATAGGGGGAGATACGCAGTATTTT. It encodes CASGPIGGDTQYF.

In this sample, this clonotype turned up many times. The chain uses TRBV3-1 and TRBJ2-7; D is perhaps TRBD2 (5 bases). The germline V gene encodes CDR1 LGHDT and CDR2 YNNKEL (reference sequence). With 5 bases removed from V and 6 bases from J, the gap between germline ends came to 17 bases. The CDR3 totals 14 residues. The CDR3 DNA follows: TGTGCCAGCAGCACGTCAGCGGTATCGGGCGAGCAGTACTTC. This translates into CASSTSAVSGEQYF.

At least ten counts were recorded for this clonotype. The rearrangement uses TRBV4-1 and TRBJ2-4; TRBD1 might be the D (6 bases). The V gene lost 4 bases and the J gene lost 0 bases, with 16 bases spanning the gap. Germline loops: CDR1 MGHRA, CDR2 YSYEKL. The CDR3 loop spans 17 amino acids. CDR3 sequence (DNA): TGCGCCAGCAGCCTCATGGGACAACCCCTAGCCAAAAACATTCAGTACTTC. Translation gives CASSLMGQPLAKNIQYF.

This clonotype showed up many times. V usage is TRBV28 and J usage is TRBJ1-2; D uncertain. Germline lookup yields CDR1 MDHEN and CDR2 SYDVKM. The CDR3 has 14 residues. Trimming stripped 5 bases from V and 8 bases from J, with 18 bases between. The CDR3: CASSPFDTKQGYTF. The CDR3 coding sequence is TGTGCCAGCAGTCCCTTCGACACGAAACAGGGCTACACCTTC.

With respect to this clonotype: Possible read error: a much larger clone is one base away. The V and J genes are TRBV9 and TRBJ1-3, with D possibly being TRBD1 (5 bases). This CDR3 has 16 amino acids. V lost 1 base, J lost 7 bases, and 18 bases lay in between. CDR1 and CDR2 from the germline V gene are SGDLS and YYNGEE. CDR3 amino acids: CASSVSDTGLGNTIYF. CDR3 sequence (DNA): TGTGCCAGCAGCGTATCAGACACAGGCCTAGGGAACACCATATATTTT.

In this sample, this clonotype turned up a few times. Being one base from a much bigger clone, this may be a read error. The rearrangement joins TRBV27 to TRBJ2-7; the D call may be TRBD1 or TRBD2 (5 bases each). This CDR3 region has 17 residues. Trimming left V 0 bases short and J 1 base short, with 16 bases between. The germline V gene has CDR1 MNHEY and CDR2 SMNVEV (reference sequence). Written as DNA, the CDR3 is TGTGCCAGCAGTTTATCCCCTCCCGGGACCACATCCTACGAGCAGTACTTC. Amino acids: CASSLSPPGTTSYEQYF.

This clonotype was counted many times. V and J are TRBV7-2 and TRBJ2-3, with 12 bases aligning to TRBD2. CDR1 SGHTA and CDR2 FQGNSA come from the germline V gene. The trim removed 2 bases at V and 0 bases at J, leaving 6 bases unmatched. The CDR3 has 18 amino acids. CDR3 loop: CASSLQTSGRLSTDTQYF. The CDR3 coding sequence is TGTGCCAGCAGCTTACAAACTAGCGGGAGGCTTAGCACAGATACGCAGTATTTT.

There are many counts of this clonotype. This chain links TRBV2 with TRBJ2-3; D tentatively fits TRBD1 or TRBD2 (6 bases each). The V end was cut by 6 bases, the J end by 4 bases, with 23 bases between. From germline, CDR1 is SNHLY and CDR2 FYNNEI. The CDR3 has 17 amino acids. Written as DNA, the CDR3 is TGTGCCAGCAGAAGAGGGGGGCCCCGGGGCGGCCCAGATACGCAGTATTTT. Residues: CASRRGGPRGGPDTQYF.

This clonotype was seen at least ten times. This chain uses TRBV30 with TRBJ2-1; 7 bases agree with TRBD1. Germline V CDR1 and CDR2: GTSNPN, SVGIG (reference sequence). CDR3 length equals 12 residues. The V and J ends lost 4 bases and 9 bases, in that order; junction bases with no gene match: 6. CDR3 sequence: CAWTRDSGEQFF. DNA of the CDR3: TGTGCCTGGACGAGGGACAGCGGTGAGCAGTTCTTC.

This clonotype was picked up a small number of times. This may arise from a read error, as a much more abundant clone is one base away. No conserved phenylalanine or tryptophan ends this CDR3, so it is likely a read error. The chain joins TRBV11-3 to TRBJ2-7; TRBD2 matches at 10 bases. The germline V gene has CDR1 SGHNT and CDR2 YENEEA. V lost 1 base to trimming and J lost 2 bases; unmatched junction nucleotides: 2. CDR3 length: 15 residues. In DNA form, the CDR3 reads TGTGCCAGCAGCTTAGCCCTAGCGGGAGCCTACGAGCAGTACCTC. This encodes CASSLALAGAYEQYL.

With regard to this clonotype: At one end, the junction sequence differs from germline, possibly due to a read error. This chain connects TRBV6-2 or TRBV6-3 to TRBJ2-3; no clear D gene. Germline CDR1 and CDR2: MNHEY and SVGEGT. CDR3 length equals 16 residues. The CDR3 sequence is CASSYYTDPLPDTRYF. The CDR3 region has the DNA TGTGCCAGCAGCTACTATACGGACCCATTACCAGATACGCGGTATTTT.

This clonotype appeared many times. Here the CDR3 reads CASSLIGSGIQYF. The CDR3 coding sequence is TGCGCCAGCAGCTTAATCGGGAGTGGCATTCAGTACTTC. This rearrangement joins TRBV5-1 to TRBJ2-4; perhaps TRBD2 as D (6 bases). Germline assignment: CDR1 SGHRS and CDR2 YFSETQ. CDR3 length: 13 amino acids. V lost 2 bases and J 9 bases, leaving 12 bases between the germline ends.

This clonotype showed up just a few times. This chain's CDR3 is CASSQAWEGGTGELFF. In DNA form, the CDR3 reads TGTGCCAGCAGCCAGGCCTGGGAAGGAGGGACCGGGGAGCTGTTTTTT. The chain links TRBV4-2 to TRBJ2-2; TRBD2 is a possible D gene (6 bases). Germline V gene sequence: CDR1 LGHNA, CDR2 YNFKEQ. The length of the CDR3 is 16 residues. Trimming shortened V by 3 bases and J by 5 bases, and 16 bases separated the two germline ends.